Listed here are 16 T cell receptor beta chains from one sample, sequenced in a study of CD8 T cells in Susac syndrome. Random-hexamer reverse transcription was applied to roughly 0.5 to 1 ug RNA. In TCRdb, the immunoSEQ multiplex PCR reads were re-called with MiXCR into one record per CDR3 protein. The table has approximately 75,000 distinct CDR3 sequences, 95% seen once. The specimen was CD8+ T cells from PBMCs. The receptors were gathered from a human donor in good health.

The chain employs TRBV19 and TRBJ1-5, with unresolved D. Trimming pared 0 bases from V and 4 bases from J, leaving 4 bases between. The CDR3 is 13 amino acids. Germline CDR1 reads LNHDA; CDR2 reads SQIVND (reference sequence). The CDR3 reads CASSIDANQPQHF. The CDR3 DNA is TGTGCCAGTAGTATAGACGCTAATCAGCCCCAGCATTTT.

The rearrangement joins TRBV5-6 to TRBJ1-2; D unclear. Germline V gene sequence: CDR1 SGHDT, CDR2 YYEEEE. The germline V and J ends were trimmed by 2 bases and 8 bases, with 7 bases remaining between them. The CDR3 consists of 11 residues. CDR3 in DNA: TGTGCCAGCAGCTTCTGGGAGGGCTACACCTTC. Translation: CASSFWEGYTF.

This sequence joins TRBV4-1 and TRBJ2-7; 8 nucleotides agree with TRBD1. The V segment lost 1 base and the J segment 4 bases; nucleotides outside the gene matches: 6. Germline CDR1 reads MGHRA; CDR2 reads YSYEKL. The CDR3 totals 15 residues. The DNA for the CDR3 is TGCGCCAGCAGCCAAGCAGGGGGCGCTTTATACGAGCAGTACTTC. Translation: CASSQAGGALYEQYF.

This chain connects TRBV24-1 to TRBJ1-1; 7 bases map to TRBD1. The trim removed 3 bases at V and 7 bases at J, leaving 4 bases unmatched. Germline lookup yields CDR1 KGHDR and CDR2 SFDVKD. This CDR3 has 13 amino acids. The DNA of the CDR3 is TGTGCCACCAGTGATCCGGGACAGAATGAAGCTTTCTTT. Residues: CATSDPGQNEAFF.

The rearrangement uses TRBV18 and TRBJ2-1; D remains unclear. This CDR3 spans 11 amino acids. In germline, CDR1 is KGHSH, CDR2 LQKENI. V lost 2 bases and J 12 bases, leaving 8 bases between the germline ends. The CDR3 loop is CASSPVQRQFF. CDR3 nucleotide sequence: TGTGCCAGCTCACCAGTACAGAGGCAGTTCTTC.

The chain recombines TRBV9 with TRBJ1-1, with 8 positions matching TRBD1. Unmatched junction bases numbered 5, after V lost 2 bases and J lost 5 bases. This CDR3 is 14 amino acids long. Germline lookup yields CDR1 SGDLS and CDR2 YYNGEE. This CDR3 reads CASSVAGGRTEAFF. In DNA, the CDR3 is TGTGCCAGCAGCGTGGCAGGGGGCCGAACTGAAGCTTTCTTT.

This chain joins TRBV19 and TRBJ1-1; TRBD1 agrees at 12 bases. Germline loops: CDR1 LNHDA, CDR2 SQIVND (reference sequence). V was clipped by 10 bases and J by 7 bases; unmatched bases: 4. This CDR3 is 12 amino acids long. CDR3 loop: CATGQGAGEAFF. The CDR3 DNA reads as TGTGCCACGGGACAGGGGGCTGGTGAAGCTTTCTTT.

The CDR3 DNA sequence: TGTGCCTCCTCCCAGGGCACTGAAGCTTTCTTT. As protein: CASSQGTEAFF. The chain links TRBV19 to TRBJ1-1; the D gene is possibly TRBD1 (5 bases). Deletions cut 11 bases from V and 4 bases from J, with 11 bases between. The CDR3 extends over 11 amino acids. Per germline, CDR1 LNHDA and CDR2 SQIVND (reference sequence).

J is TRBJ1-1 and V is TRBV29-1; D ambiguous. This CDR3 contains 12 residues. V dropped 3 bases and J dropped 0 bases, with 5 bases sitting between them. The V gene's germline CDR1 is SQVTM and CDR2 ANQGSEA. CDR3 nucleotides: TGCAGCGTTGAGGACCTGAACACTGAAGCTTTCTTT. Residues: CSVEDLNTEAFF.

This chain links TRBV5-1 with TRBJ2-7; D might be TRBD1 or TRBD2, each matching 5 bases. This CDR3 has 15 amino acids. Germline CDR1 reads SGHRS; CDR2 reads YFSETQ. V lost 2 bases and J lost 0, with 12 bases in between. The CDR3 reads CASSFGDPASYEQYF. In DNA, the CDR3 is TGCGCCAGCAGCTTCGGGGACCCCGCCTCCTACGAGCAGTACTTC.

The V gene is TRBV7-2, the J gene TRBJ2-7; D is possibly TRBD2 (6 bases). Germline loops: CDR1 SGHTA, CDR2 FQGNSA. V shed 3 bases and J shed 6 bases, with 9 bases lying between them. The CDR3 is 12 residues long. CDR3 in DNA: TGTGCCAGCAGCTTCGCCGGGAGCGAGCAGTACGTC. Encoded protein: CASSFAGSEQYV.

This chain uses TRBV14 with TRBJ1-2, with D uncertain. V dropped 0 bases and J dropped 4 bases, with 6 bases sitting between them. The CDR3 consists of 13 residues. Germline V gene lookup returns CDR1 SGHDN and CDR2 FVKESK. The CDR3 DNA reads as TGTGCCAGCAGCCAAGACAGGTCCTATGGCTACACCTTC. This gives the protein CASSQDRSYGYTF.

About this clonotype: One junction end disagrees with the germline gene, perhaps due to a read error. V usage is TRBV7-7 and J usage is TRBJ2-7; D uncertain. The CDR3 spans 11 residues. Germline V gene sequence: CDR1 SSHAT, CDR2 FNYEAQ (reference sequence). CDR3 nucleotide sequence: TGTGCTAGCAGCTCCCAACGTGAGGAGTACTTC. The encoded protein is CASSSQREEYF.

The chain employs TRBV29-1 and TRBJ2-1; D is unclear. The CDR3 loop spans 11 amino acids. Germline V gene sequence: CDR1 SQVTM, CDR2 ANQGSEA. V lost 7 bases and J 4 bases, leaving 8 bases between the germline ends. The CDR3 loop reads CSEGKYNEQFF. For the CDR3, the DNA is TGCAGCGAAGGGAAGTACAATGAGCAGTTCTTC.

The V and J genes are TRBV27 and TRBJ2-3; possibly TRBD2 for D (5 bases). The V gene lost 6 bases and the J gene lost 6 bases, with 16 bases spanning the gap. Germline-derived CDR1 and CDR2 are MNHEY and SMNVEV (reference sequence). The CDR3 spans 14 residues. The CDR3 coding sequence is TGTGCCAGCAGCTCAGGACTCCCCTCGGATACGCAGTATTTT. Its translation is CASSSGLPSDTQYF.

This chain links TRBV5-6 with TRBJ2-3; no clear D. V dropped 0 bases and J dropped 5 bases, with 7 bases sitting between them. There are 13 residues in the CDR3. Germline CDR1 and CDR2: SGHDT and YYEEEE. The CDR3: CASSLENQDTQYF. The CDR3 DNA reads TGTGCCAGCAGCTTGGAAAACCAAGATACGCAGTATTTT.